Below are 13 T cell receptor beta chains sequenced from a single sample in a study of blood T cell repertoires in COVID-19. The assay was immunoSEQ multiplex PCR, and TCRdb's table has in-frame clones only and misses some. The data show roughly 180,000 clones, with around 86% seen just once and almost 1% held by the top ten. Sample: peripheral blood. All receptors derive from a man between 18 and 35 years old with acute or convalescent COVID-19.

The chain is built from TRBV7-9 and TRBJ2-6; 7 bases fit TRBD1. Germline assignment: CDR1 SEHNR and CDR2 FQNEAQ (reference sequence). There are 18 residues in the CDR3. J was trimmed by 0 bases and V by 3 bases; bases with no gene match: 8. CDR3 in amino acids: CASSFTGTDDSGANVLTF. CDR3 sequence (DNA): TGTGCCAGCAGCTTTACCGGGACAGACGACTCTGGGGCCAACGTCCTGACTTTC.

This chain links TRBV5-1 with TRBJ1-6; 7 bases agree with TRBD1. Germline CDR1 and CDR2: SGHRS and YFSETQ. Trimming removed 4 bases from V and 0 bases from J; junction bases left unmatched: 7. This CDR3 spans 17 amino acids. The CDR3 here is CASSKGQESSYNSPLHF. CDR3 in DNA: TGCGCCAGCAGCAAAGGACAGGAAAGCTCCTATAATTCACCCCTCCACTTT.

This clone was counted once. The chain links TRBV10-3 to TRBJ1-1; 9 positions match TRBD1. Losses at the gene ends were 6 bases for V and 4 bases for J; bases not matched to a gene: 3. CDR3 length: 13 residues. Germline V gene lookup returns CDR1 ENHRY and CDR2 SYGVKD. CDR3 region: CAIRMDRGTEAFF. CDR3 sequence (DNA): TGTGCCATCAGGATGGACAGGGGCACTGAAGCTTTCTTT.

The J gene is TRBJ1-2, the V gene TRBV2; D not resolved. This CDR3 contains 13 residues. The V end was cut by 5 bases, the J end by 4 bases, with 11 bases between. CDR1 SNHLY and CDR2 FYNNEI come from the germline V gene. CDR3 nucleotides: TGTGCCAGCAGTACGGGGTCTTTCTATGGCTACACCTTC. This translates into CASSTGSFYGYTF. Filled out from reference TRBV2 and TRBJ1-2, the complete variable domain reads EPEVTQTPSHQVTQMGQEVILRCVPISNHLYFYWYRQILGQKVEFLVSFYNNEISEKSEIFDDQFSVERPDGSNFTLKIRSTKLEDSAMYFCASSTGSFYGYTFGSGTRLTVV.

V usage is TRBV25-1 and J usage is TRBJ1-1, with D unclear. V lost 6 bases and J 7 bases, leaving 24 bases between the germline ends. This CDR3 spans 16 amino acids. Germline V lookup: CDR1 MGHDK, CDR2 SYGVNS. In DNA, the CDR3 is TGTGCCAGCAGGAGTGTAATTGGAGGGAAAGACGGTGAAGCTTTCTTT. Translation: CASRSVIGGKDGEAFF.

The chain links TRBV4-2 to TRBJ2-3; 12 positions agree with TRBD2. J gave up 3 bases and V 4 bases, and 8 bases lay outside the gene matches. There are 17 residues in the CDR3. Germline lookup yields CDR1 LGHNA and CDR2 YNFKEQ. CDR3 sequence: CASSRETSGGFTDTQYF. DNA of the CDR3: TGTGCCAGCAGCCGAGAGACTAGCGGGGGATTTACAGATACGCAGTATTTT.

This sequence joins TRBV5-8 and TRBJ1-1; 7 positions match TRBD1. Trimming took 4 bases from V and 4 from J; bases not matched to a gene: 10. CDR3 length: 15 residues. The germline CDR1 and CDR2 sequences are SGHTS and YDEGEE. DNA for the CDR3: TGTGCCAGCAGCCTGGACAGGTCAGCCGGCACTGAAGCTTTCTTT. Amino acid sequence: CASSLDRSAGTEAFF.

This clone occurred once. V and J are TRBV7-8 and TRBJ1-4; the match to TRBD1 covers 7 bases. CDR3 size: 16 residues. Germline V gene data show CDR1 as SGHVS and CDR2 as FQNEAQ. With V trimmed by 1 base and J by 5 bases, 7 bases remained unmatched. CDR3 protein: CASSLVFQGVNEKLFF. CDR3 nucleotide sequence: TGTGCCAGCAGCTTAGTTTTTCAGGGGGTGAATGAAAAACTGTTTTTT.

The chain links TRBV6-6 to TRBJ1-2, with 8 bases that match TRBD1. V gave up 2 bases and J gave up 7 bases; unmatched junction bases: 6. The CDR3 covers 14 residues. CDR1 is MNHNY, CDR2 SVGAGI, per germline (reference sequence). This chain's CDR3 is CASSYRQGASGYTF. For the CDR3, the DNA is TGTGCCAGCAGTTACAGGCAGGGGGCGAGTGGCTACACCTTC.

The chain carries TRBV13 and TRBJ2-3; TRBD1 aligns across 8 bases. Looked up from germline, CDR1 is PRHDT and CDR2 is FYEKMQ (reference sequence). CDR3 length: 15 amino acids. The V gene end was trimmed by 4 bases and the J gene end by 6 bases; junction bases not matched to a gene: 9. CDR3 protein: CASSSRQGLGDTQYF. CDR3 bases: TGTGCCAGCAGCTCCCGACAGGGGCTAGGGGATACGCAGTATTTT.

This sequence joins TRBV7-8 and TRBJ2-7, with 11 bases that match TRBD1. This CDR3 is built from 14 residues. Germline-derived CDR1 and CDR2 are SGHVS and FQNEAQ. Trimming took 5 bases from V and 3 from J; bases not matched to a gene: 3. The CDR3: CASSPGTGGYEQYV. DNA of the CDR3: TGTGCCAGCAGCCCGGGGACAGGGGGCTACGAGCAGTACGTC.

This clone has a handful of counts. The genes are TRBV7-8 and TRBJ1-5; D is undetermined. Germline CDR1 reads SGHVS; CDR2 reads FQNEAQ. The CDR3 loop spans 14 amino acids. V lost 1 base and J 7 bases, leaving 11 bases between the germline ends. The CDR3: CASSLEQLPQPQHF. In DNA, the CDR3 is TGTGCCAGCAGCTTAGAACAGCTTCCACAGCCCCAGCATTTT.

This clone is labeled as medium-sized. The chain uses TRBV5-1 and TRBJ2-3, with TRBD2 matching over 9 bases. CDR3 length: 18 residues. The V segment lost 0 bases and the J segment 4 bases; nucleotides outside the gene matches: 12. Germline loops: CDR1 SGHRS, CDR2 YFSETQ. The CDR3 reads CASSLALRRGGYADTQYF. CDR3 coding DNA: TGCGCCAGCAGCTTGGCCCTCCGGCGGGGGGGATATGCAGATACGCAGTATTTT.